This TCR beta chain is from a study of blood T cell repertoires in COVID-19 (dated by TCRdb to 2018 to 2020). Study-wide context: Collaborator samples came from the United States, Italy and Spain and covered acute and convalescent phases of COVID-19. The material from the prospective study consisted of cDNA or gDNA derived from T cells, B-cell-depleted T cells, or PBMCs. Deeply sampled blood TCRbeta repertoires from subjects exposed to, actively infected with, or recovered from COVID-19 were included in the dataset. The repertoires were released in a freely available public database meant as a resource for research on the immune response to SARS-CoV-2. Samples came from the ongoing ImmuneRACE study (first 160 participants) plus 1,254 subjects from 6 global collaborators. Nearly every sample came with metadata listing a de-identified subject ID, COVID-19 status, age in years and sex. Where available, HLA class I and class II types were obtained from metadata supplied by the sample provider rather than from assay-based typing.

The immunoSEQ Assay, a bias-controlled multiplex PCR, was used to amplify TCRbeta CDR3 regions from genomic DNA. For the original study's pipeline: Nucleated cell counts per sample were estimated from amplification of reference gene primers within the assay. Sequence reads were collapsed and filtered to measure the absolute abundance of every unique TCRbeta CDR3 rearrangement. For each sample, productive Simpson clonality was calculated as the square root of Simpson's diversity index across productive rearrangements. TCRdb carries this immuneACCESS record with in-frame sequences only. Its versions omit some clonotypes, under half of them owing to an unresolved V gene in the studies checked, with the rest unexplained. V, J and clone size are those of that table, while D and trimming were read from the DNA. This sample is represented by under 200,000 clones; roughly 87% of them were singletons. The ten largest clones take up around 3.9% of the sample.

From the cysteine up to the phenylalanine, the CDR3 has a length of 15 residues. Of the read, only the CDR3 DNA is kept; its 45 bases are in frame from base 1. Taken from the germline V gene, the CDR1 and CDR2 loops are SGHRS and YFSETQ. Compared with germline, V lacks 0 bases and J lacks 2 bases; bases without a gene match: 5. Another Seattle source contributed samples from volunteer blood donors who had recovered from COVID-19. Whole blood was collected in K2EDTA tubes by collaborating institutions according to the institutions' own protocols. For TCRbeta analysis, collaborators shipped samples in one of three forms: frozen whole blood, isolated PBMCs, or DNA extracted from either of those sample types. A note on this clone: It lacks a known antigen. Per-nucleotide qualities are absent, and no much larger clonotype sits a single base away.

Results and caveats for the whole study, not just this receptor: The quantity of clinical and demographic metadata differed by source and by participant and was supplied without curation.

The V and J segments used are TRBV5-1 and TRBJ2-7; 7 central bases correspond to TRBD1. What was sequenced was peripheral blood. The TCR was taken from a woman in her sixties who had recovered from COVID-19. The CDR3 region: CASSLAGTAAYEQYF. The nucleotides read TGCGCCAGCAGCTTGGCCGGGACAGCTGCCTACGAGCAGTACTTC.